This is a list of T cell receptor beta chains from one sample in a study of blood T cell repertoires in COVID-19. Profiled with immunoSEQ multiplex PCR; TCRdb holds only in-frame clones, not every one. Of approximately 71,000 clones listed, about 83% are singletons. Sequences were obtained from peripheral blood. The receptor source for this set is a human donor in a cohort sampled during active COVID-19. The CDR3 runs from the conserved cysteine through the conserved F or W. The D gene is left open where the match is weak. Clone size, where shown, is once, few, many, or a class for clones that have expanded.

D gene	clone size	J gene	V gene	CDR3 DNA	CDR3 protein
-	few	TRBJ1-6	TRBV5-4	TGTGCCAGCAGCTTGGGGACACGTTATAATTCACCCCTCCACTTT	CASSLGTRYNSPLHF
-	-	TRBJ1-5	TRBV9	TGTGCCAGCAGCTTAGACGGGACATCCTATCAGCCCCAGCATTTT	CASSLDGTSYQPQHF
TRBD1	-	TRBJ1-2	TRBV7-9	TGTGCCAGCAGCTACAGGGGGCTCGACTATGGCTACACCTTC	CASSYRGLDYGYTF
TRBD2	few	TRBJ2-2	TRBV11-3	TGTGCCAGCAGCTTATCGATCGGGACTAGCGTCACCGGGGAGCTGTTTTTT	CASSLSIGTSVTGELFF
-	-	TRBJ2-5	TRBV6-2/TRBV6-3	TGTGCCAGCAGTTACTCCCCGGGAGAGACCCAGTACTTC	CASSYSPGETQYF
TRBD2	-	TRBJ2-5	TRBV6-4	TGTGCCAGCAGTGCCGGTAGCGGGAGCGGGGAGACCCAGTACTTC	CASSAGSGSGETQYF
-	-	TRBJ1-4	TRBV18	TGTGCCAGCCATCGGGGGTTGGCTAATGAAAAACTGTTTTTT	CASHRGLANEKLFF
-	-	TRBJ2-7	TRBV28	TGTGCCAGCAGTTTACTGGCGGGAAGCTACGAGCAGTACTTC	CASSLLAGSYEQYF
TRBD1	-	TRBJ2-7	TRBV5-1	TGCGCCAGCAGCAGCCGGCCCAGGGGGCTTTTGTACGAGCAGTACTTC	CASSSRPRGLLYEQYF
-	once	TRBJ1-6	TRBV4-2	TGTGCCAGCAGCCAGTCCTACGGCCCAGGCCCCTTATCACCCCTCCACTTT	CASSQSYGPGPLSPLHF
TRBD2	-	TRBJ2-7	TRBV18	TGTGCCAGCTCACCACGGCTAGCGGGAGACGAGCAGTACTTC	CASSPRLAGDEQYF
-	-	TRBJ1-1	TRBV5-1	TGCGCCAGCAGACGCAGCAGGGGCCTAAACACTGAAGCTTTCTTT	CASRRSRGLNTEAFF
TRBD2	-	TRBJ2-1	TRBV7-6	TGTGCCAGCAGCTTAGCGCAATTGCGGGAGGTCTACAATGAGCAGTTCTTC	CASSLAQLREVYNEQFF
-	-	TRBJ2-7	TRBV4-1	TGCGCCAGCAGCCAAGACCGGGGGGCGTACGAGCAGTACTTC	CASSQDRGAYEQYF
-	-	TRBJ1-1	TRBV5-4	TGTGCCAGCAGCTTGGAACAGGGTGGCACTGAAGCTTTCTTT	CASSLEQGGTEAFF
-	-	TRBJ2-3	TRBV3-1/TRBV3-2	TGTGCCAGCAGCCAACGGACAGCCAGCCGCACAGATACGCAGTATTTT	CASSQRTASRTDTQYF
-	few	TRBJ2-7	TRBV10-3	TGTGCCATCAGTGAAGGGACTCGAGGATTCTCCTACGAGCAGTACTTC	CAISEGTRGFSYEQYF
-	-	TRBJ2-7	TRBV2	TGTGCCAGTCACAGGGAAAACGAGCAGTACTTC	CASHRENEQYF
-	-	TRBJ2-3	TRBV2	TGTGCCAGCAGTAGGGGACTGACAGATACGCAGTATTTT	CASSRGLTDTQYF
-	-	TRBJ2-4	TRBV3-1/TRBV3-2	TGTGCCAGCAGCCATAGTAATCTAGCCAAAAACATTCAGTACTTC	CASSHSNLAKNIQYF
-	-	TRBJ1-5	TRBV4-1	TGCGCCAGCAGCGACAGGATAGTTAGCAATCAGCCCCAGCATTTT	CASSDRIVSNQPQHF
TRBD1	few	TRBJ1-2	TRBV5-1	TGCGCCAGCAGCTTGACAGGGGGAAACTATGGCTACACCTTC	CASSLTGGNYGYTF
TRBD1	-	TRBJ2-2	TRBV30	TGTGCCTGGAGTCCCGACAGGGGGCAGGTCGGGGAGCTGTTTTTT	CAWSPDRGQVGELFF
TRBD1	-	TRBJ2-7	TRBV19	TGTGCCAGTAGCCCCACAGGGGTTCCCTACGAGCAGTACTTC	CASSPTGVPYEQYF
-	-	TRBJ1-2	TRBV29-1	TGCAGCGTTGAAGAAAGAAACCTATACGGCTACACCTTC	CSVEERNLYGYTF
TRBD1	-	TRBJ2-3	TRBV18	TGTGCCAGCTCACCCGGGACAGGGAGGACAGATACGCAGTATTTT	CASSPGTGRTDTQYF
-	-	TRBJ2-5	TRBV28	TGTGCCAGCAGTCTCTTGACAGCACAAGAGACCCAGTACTTC	CASSLLTAQETQYF
-	-	TRBJ2-7	TRBV28	TGTGCCAGCCCCCTCGGGGTCGTGTCCTACGAGCAGTACTTC	CASPLGVVSYEQYF
TRBD2	-	TRBJ2-1	TRBV7-9	TGTGCCAGCAGCCCCCGCCGCGGACTAGCGGGGGCAGGGGATGAGCAGTTCTTC	CASSPRRGLAGAGDEQFF
-	-	TRBJ2-3	TRBV3-1/TRBV3-2	TGTGCCAGCAGCCAAGTTCTTGGGGGGGATACGCAGTATTTT	CASSQVLGGDTQYF
TRBD1	few	TRBJ2-7	TRBV6-2/TRBV6-3	TGTGCCAGCAGTCACTACCCCTTGAGGGGACAGGCTCCCGAGCAGTACTTC	CASSHYPLRGQAPEQYF
-	-	TRBJ2-3	TRBV28	TGTGCCAGCGGGGCTAGCACAGATACGCAGTATTTT	CASGASTDTQYF
-	-	TRBJ2-2	TRBV29-1	TGCAGCGTTGCTGGGAGGCGGAACACCGGGGAGCTGTTTTTT	CSVAGRRNTGELFF
-	-	TRBJ1-2	TRBV21-1	TGTGCCAGCAGCAAATTGGCCACCCGAGGGCTCCACACCTTC	CASSKLATRGLHTF
TRBD1	-	TRBJ1-3	TRBV28	TGTGCCAGCAGTCCAGGGGGCGCAGTCTCTGGAAACACCATATATTTT	CASSPGGAVSGNTIYF
-	-	TRBJ2-2	TRBV24-1	TGTGCCACCAGTGATCCGGGACACTCGAACACCGGGGAGCTGTTTTTT	CATSDPGHSNTGELFF
TRBD2	-	TRBJ2-3	TRBV28	TGTGCCAGCAGTTCGCGGAGCGGGGGGACAGATACGCAGTATTTT	CASSSRSGGTDTQYF
TRBD1	few	TRBJ2-7	TRBV5-4	TGTGCCAGCAGCGGGGAGAGGACAGGGGCTTCTGGAGAGCAGTACTTC	CASSGERTGASGEQYF
TRBD2	-	TRBJ2-1	TRBV5-4	TGTGCCAGCAGCTACGCGATCGCGGGGGGGCAGGTGCTTGAGCAGTTCTTC	CASSYAIAGGQVLEQFF
-	-	TRBJ1-3	TRBV5-4	TGTGCCAGCAGCCCCCAGGGTGGAAACACCATATATTTT	CASSPQGGNTIYF
TRBD1	once	TRBJ1-1	TRBV5-1	TGCGCCAGCAGCTTCGCTGGACAGGGCTGGACTGAAGCTTTCTTT	CASSFAGQGWTEAFF
-	-	TRBJ1-2	TRBV19	TGTGCCAGTAGCAGGGGCTTTCAAGATCTCTATGGCTACACCTTC	CASSRGFQDLYGYTF
TRBD1	-	TRBJ1-2	TRBV19	TGTGCCAGTGAAAGGTCATCATCAAACCGGGACAGGGGGTCTACTAACTATGGCTACACCTTC	CASERSSSNRDRGSTNYGYTF
TRBD1	once	TRBJ2-2	TRBV19	TGTGCCAGTAGTACCCACGGGACAGGGGGGAACACCGGGGAGCTGTTTTTT	CASSTHGTGGNTGELFF